This passage covers 22 T cell receptor beta chains from one sample sequenced in a study of blood T cell repertoires in COVID-19. Assay used: immunoSEQ multiplex PCR; TCRdb lists only in-frame clones, some missing. The sample has 150,000 or so clones; 84% are singletons. The sample taken for sequencing was PBMCs or T cells enriched from blood (not recorded which). The receptors originated from a man over 45 who had recovered from COVID-19.

The chain employs TRBV5-1 and TRBJ2-2, with D unresolved. Germline values: CDR1 SGHRS, CDR2 YFSETQ. The germline V and J ends were trimmed by 1 base and 0 bases, with 4 bases remaining between them. The CDR3 extends over 14 amino acids. CDR3: CASSLPTNTGELFF. Here the CDR3 DNA reads TGCGCCAGCAGCTTGCCTACGAACACCGGGGAGCTGTTTTTT. The full variable domain, with the rest looked up from reference TRBV5-1 and TRBJ2-2, is KAGVTQTPRYLIKTRGQQVTLSCSPISGHRSVSWYQQTPGQGLQFLFEYFSETQRNKGNFPGRFSGRQFSNSRSEMNVSTLELGDSALYLCASSLPTNTGELFFGEGSRLTVL.

The chain employs TRBV18 and TRBJ1-1, with D possibly being TRBD1 (6 bases). From germline, CDR1 is KGHSH and CDR2 LQKENI. V was pared by 1 base and J by 5 bases, with 11 bases between. The CDR3 covers 14 residues. In DNA form, the CDR3 reads TGTGCCAGCTCACCACTATTAGGGGGTACTGAAGCTTTCTTT. The encoded protein is CASSPLLGGTEAFF.

The V call is TRBV28, the J call TRBJ1-3, with a possible D match to TRBD1 (6 bases). CDR3 size: 16 residues. CDR1 is MDHEN, CDR2 SYDVKM, per germline. V was cut by 5 bases and J by 1 base, with 15 bases left in between. CDR3 sequence (DNA): TGTGCCAGCAGTCCTGCCGGGACAAAATCTGGAAACACCATATATTTT. This sequence encodes CASSPAGTKSGNTIYF. The entire variable domain, with the rest obtained from reference TRBV28 and TRBJ1-3, is as follows: DVKVTQSSRYLVKRTGEKVFLECVQDMDHENMFWYRQDPGLGLRLIYFSYDVKMKEKGDIPEGYSVSREKKERFSLILESASTNQTSMYLCASSPAGTKSGNTIYFGEGSWLTVV.

This clone came up many times. The chain recombines TRBV5-1 with TRBJ1-5; D perhaps matches TRBD1 (6 bases). The CDR3 has 16 residues. Germline loops: CDR1 SGHRS, CDR2 YFSETQ. V shed 1 base and J shed 3 bases, with 14 bases lying between them. Written as DNA, the CDR3 is TGCGCCAGCAGCTTGATACCGGGGACAAACAATCAGCCCCAGCATTTT. It is translated as CASSLIPGTNNQPQHF.

This chain uses TRBV9 with TRBJ1-3; D not certain. The CDR3 extends over 14 amino acids. V lost 0 bases to trimming and J lost 2 bases, with 6 bases between them. Germline CDR1 SGDLS, CDR2 YYNGEE. The CDR3: CASSVASAGNTIYF. Written as DNA, the CDR3 is TGTGCCAGCAGCGTAGCTAGTGCTGGAAACACCATATATTTT. The whole variable domain, filled in from reference TRBV9 and TRBJ1-3, reads DSGVTQTPKHLITATGQRVTLRCSPRSGDLSVYWYQQSLDQGLQFLIQYYNGEERAKGNILERFSAQQFPDLHSELNLSSLELGDSALYFCASSVASAGNTIYFGEGSWLTVV.

This clone has a handful of counts. V is TRBV18 and J is TRBJ1-1; the match to TRBD1 covers 11 bases. Per the germline V gene, CDR1 is KGHSH and CDR2 is LQKENI. After removal of 3 bases from V and 5 bases from J, the junction contained 11 bases not matched to a gene. The CDR3 runs to 17 residues. CDR3 in DNA: TGTGCCAGCTCACCCTCGGACAGGGGGCTTTTGAGGACTGAAGCTTTCTTT. Amino acids: CASSPSDRGLLRTEAFF. The variable domain in full, with the rest retrieved from reference TRBV18 and TRBJ1-1, is NAGVMQNPRHLVRRRGQEARLRCSPMKGHSHVYWYRQLPEEGLKFMVYLQKENIIDESGMPKERFSAEFPKEGPSILRIQQVVRGDSAAYFCASSPSDRGLLRTEAFFGQGTRLTVV.

This chain uses TRBV20-1 with TRBJ1-1; no clear D gene. Germline V gene sequence: CDR1 DFQATT, CDR2 SNEGSKA (reference sequence). The CDR3 runs 10 residues. Trimming left V 2 bases short and J 6 bases short, with 4 bases between. CDR3 nucleotides: TGCAGTGCTAGACGGGCTGAAGCTTTCTTT. The encoded protein is CSARRAEAFF.

This chain connects TRBV9 to TRBJ2-1; D is undetermined. Germline values: CDR1 SGDLS, CDR2 YYNGEE. The CDR3 extends over 15 amino acids. The V gene lost 1 base and the J gene lost 0 bases, with 8 bases spanning the gap. CDR3 loop: CASSVYRGSYNEQFF. Written as DNA, the CDR3 is TGTGCCAGCAGCGTATATAGAGGCTCCTACAATGAGCAGTTCTTC.

The rearrangement joins TRBV7-2 to TRBJ1-1; D not resolved. This CDR3 has 15 amino acids. The V end lost 0 bases, the J end lost 5 bases, and 13 bases lay between the germline ends. Germline V gene data show CDR1 as SGHTA and CDR2 as FQGNSA. The DNA for the CDR3 is TGTGCCAGCAGCTTAGCGGAGGGATTGGGGACTGAAGCTTTCTTT. Protein sequence: CASSLAEGLGTEAFF.

The V and J genes are TRBV3-1 (or the pseudogene TRBV3-2) and TRBJ2-5; the D gene is possibly TRBD2 (6 bases). The CDR3 extends over 13 amino acids. The V and J ends lost 0 bases and 5 bases respectively, with 7 bases between them. CDR1 LGHDT and CDR2 YNNKEL come from the germline V gene (reference sequence). As DNA, the CDR3 is TGTGCCAGCAGCCAAGAGACTAGGGAGACCCAGTACTTC. Amino acids: CASSQETRETQYF.

The chain couples TRBV15 to TRBJ1-5, with D possibly being TRBD1 (5 bases). Trimming removed 5 bases from V and 3 bases from J, with 20 bases in between. The length of the CDR3 is 17 residues. The germline V gene encodes CDR1 LNHNV and CDR2 YYDKDF (reference sequence). The CDR3 here is CATSPGVGVGDNQPQHF. In nucleotides, the CDR3 is TGTGCCACCAGCCCGGGGGTGGGGGTAGGAGACAATCAGCCCCAGCATTTT.

The rearrangement joins TRBV18 to TRBJ1-4; no reliable D call. CDR3 size: 17 residues. Trimming took 0 bases from V and 0 from J, leaving 11 bases between them. The germline V gene encodes CDR1 KGHSH and CDR2 LQKENI. In DNA form, the CDR3 reads TGTGCCAGCTCACCACCGGGCCGGGGTGCAACTAATGAAAAACTGTTTTTT. This codes for CASSPPGRGATNEKLFF.

This rearrangement joins TRBV5-1 to TRBJ2-6; TRBD1 matches at 9 bases. CDR3 length: 18 amino acids. Germline CDR1 is SGHRS and CDR2 is YFSETQ. The V gene end was trimmed by 0 bases and the J gene end by 3 bases; junction bases not matched to a gene: 7. As DNA, the CDR3 is TGCGCCAGCAGCTTGGGGGGACAGGGTTTCGGTGGGGCCAACGTCCTGACTTTC. Its translation is CASSLGGQGFGGANVLTF. Variable domain in full (rest from reference TRBV5-1 and TRBJ2-6): KAGVTQTPRYLIKTRGQQVTLSCSPISGHRSVSWYQQTPGQGLQFLFEYFSETQRNKGNFPGRFSGRQFSNSRSEMNVSTLELGDSALYLCASSLGGQGFGGANVLTFGAGSRLTVL.

The V gene is TRBV4-1, the J gene TRBJ1-6; 7 bases map to TRBD1. Germline V gene data show CDR1 as MGHRA and CDR2 as YSYEKL. This CDR3 is built from 16 residues. With V trimmed by 3 bases and J by 6 bases, 8 bases remained unmatched. The CDR3 DNA reads TGCGCCAGCAGCCAGTCGCCGGGACAGCTTAATTCACCCCTCCACTTT. Translation gives CASSQSPGQLNSPLHF.

This chain joins TRBV24-1 and TRBJ2-7, with 12 bases identical to TRBD1. V lost 4 bases and J lost 6; bases outside the gene matches: 9. The CDR3 extends over 16 amino acids. Germline V gene data show CDR1 as KGHDR and CDR2 as SFDVKD. CDR3 sequence (DNA): TGTGCCACCAGTGACCGTCAAGGGACAGGGGGCTCCGAGCAGTACTTC. The encoded protein is CATSDRQGTGGSEQYF.

This chain joins TRBV4-3 and TRBJ2-7; D possibly corresponds to TRBD1 (5 bases). The germline V and J ends were trimmed by 5 bases and 5 bases, with 19 bases remaining between them. CDR3 length equals 15 residues. Germline lookup yields CDR1 LGHNA and CDR2 YSLEER. The DNA for the CDR3 is TGCGCCAGCAGCATTGAGGCAGGGTATACCCACGAGCAGTACTTC. Translation gives CASSIEAGYTHEQYF.

The chain has TRBV6-6 and TRBJ2-5; 14 bases are shared with TRBD2. With 5 bases clipped from V and 3 bases from J, the junction kept 5 bases outside the gene matches. The CDR3 has 16 residues. Germline V gene sequence: CDR1 MNHNY, CDR2 SVGAGI (reference sequence). The DNA of the CDR3 is TGTGCCAGCAGTCGAGGACTAGCGGGGGGAGAAGAGACCCAGTACTTC. This sequence encodes CASSRGLAGGEETQYF.

V and J are TRBV27 and TRBJ1-1; D remains unclear. V was trimmed by 4 bases and J by 0 bases, leaving 12 bases between them. CDR3 length equals 15 residues. Germline CDR1 is MNHEY and CDR2 is SMNVEV (reference sequence). The CDR3 sequence: CASSSVRLMNTEAFF. The DNA for the CDR3 is TGTGCCAGCAGTTCGGTTCGACTGATGAACACTGAAGCTTTCTTT.

V and J are TRBV10-3 and TRBJ2-7; D uncertain. The CDR3 covers 14 residues. V was cut by 2 bases and J by 4 bases, with 12 bases left in between. Germline assignment: CDR1 ENHRY and CDR2 SYGVKD. This CDR3 is CAISEKGGKYEQYF. In DNA form, the CDR3 reads TGTGCCATCAGTGAGAAAGGCGGCAAATACGAGCAGTACTTC.

The genes are TRBV3-1 (or the pseudogene TRBV3-2) and TRBJ2-5, with D perhaps TRBD2 (6 bases). Trimming left V 9 bases short and J 2 bases short, with 22 bases between. Looked up from germline, CDR1 is LGHDT and CDR2 is YNNKEL (reference sequence). The CDR3 has 16 amino acids. The CDR3 loop is CARAARGRTVQETQYF. CDR3 in DNA: TGTGCCAGAGCAGCGCGGGGTAGGACGGTACAAGAGACCCAGTACTTC.

The chain links TRBV5-1 to TRBJ2-5, with TRBD1 matching over 8 bases. V shed 0 bases, J shed 5 bases, and the junction held 9 bases outside the gene matches. The length of the CDR3 is 16 residues. Germline V CDR1 and CDR2: SGHRS, YFSETQ. The CDR3 region is CASSLVGQGARETQYF. Here the CDR3 DNA reads TGCGCCAGCAGCTTGGTAGGGCAGGGGGCCCGGGAGACCCAGTACTTC.

The V gene is TRBV7-9, the J gene TRBJ2-3; 7 bases map to TRBD1. Germline V gives CDR1 SEHNR, CDR2 FQNEAQ (reference sequence). This CDR3 contains 17 residues. V shed 3 bases, J shed 2 bases, and the junction held 11 bases outside the gene matches. The DNA for the CDR3 is TGTGCCAGCAGCTTTCCCCGGGACAGCATATACACAGATACGCAGTATTTT. Translating it yields CASSFPRDSIYTDTQYF. The whole variable domain, remainder taken from reference TRBV7-9 and TRBJ2-3, is DTGVSQNPRHKITKRGQNVTFRCDPISEHNRLYWYRQTLGQGPEFLTYFQNEAQLEKSRLLSDRFSAERPKGSFSTLEIQRTEQGDSAMYLCASSFPRDSIYTDTQYFGPGTRLTVL.